These T cell receptor beta chains were read from a single sample in a study of cytomegalovirus exposure and HLA in healthy donors. The data were produced by immunoSEQ multiplex PCR, yet TCRdb's version contains in-frame clones alone and is incomplete. The sample shows roughly 130,000 clones, approximately 80% of them seen only once. The source material was PBMCs. These receptors came from a man aged 35-49 years in good health and CMV-seronegative. CDR3s include the opening cysteine and the closing phenylalanine or tryptophan. Each record gives: CDR3 protein, CDR3 DNA, J gene, V gene, clone size, D gene. D genes are given only for firm matches. Clone size is stated in some rows and not others, as once, few, many or a class when expanded.

CASSSGGQGHQPQHF,TGTGCCAGCAGCTCTGGGGGACAGGGGCATCAGCCCCAGCATTTT,TRBJ1-5,TRBV7-2,.,TRBD1
CASSEGGVHGYTF,TGTGCCAGCAGTGAGGGGGGGGTCCATGGCTACACCTTC,TRBJ1-2,TRBV28,.,.
CASSLLSGDTQYF,TGTGCCAGCAGTTTACTATCGGGGGATACGCAGTATTTT,TRBJ2-3,TRBV27,.,.
CASSLLGFQGILSGYTF,TGTGCCAGCAGCCTGTTGGGTTTCCAGGGTATTCTAAGTGGCTACACCTTC,TRBJ1-2,TRBV5-5,.,.
CASSDSRGGQAQPSHLSTDTQYF,TGTGCCAGCAGTGACTCCCGGGGGGGGCAGGCCCAACCCTCCCACCTTAGCACAGATACGCAGTATTTT,TRBJ2-3,TRBV6-4,once,TRBD2
CASSFGLRDRVIF,TGTGCCAGCAGTTTTGGTCTCCGGGACAGGGTCATCTTC,TRBJ2-1,TRBV27,.,TRBD1
CSARDRDAGELFF,TGCAGCGCCCGGGACAGGGATGCCGGGGAGCTGTTTTTT,TRBJ2-2,TRBV29-1,.,TRBD1
CASSPSGETQYF,TGTGCCAGCAGCCCTAGCGGGGAGACCCAGTACTTC,TRBJ2-5,TRBV11-1,.,TRBD2
CASSPPQGGNEQFF,TGTGCCAGCAGCCCCCCGCAGGGTGGCAATGAGCAGTTCTTC,TRBJ2-1,TRBV28,.,.
CASSFWGQHYEQYF,TGTGCCAGCAGTTTTTGGGGACAGCACTACGAGCAGTACTTC,TRBJ2-7,TRBV28,few,TRBD1
CASSRETSSYEQYF,TGTGCCAGCAGTAGGGAGACCAGCTCCTACGAGCAGTACTTC,TRBJ2-7,TRBV6-4,.,.
CASSELLYEQYF,TGTGCCAGCAGCGAACTACTCTACGAGCAGTACTTC,TRBJ2-7,TRBV2,.,.
CASSYDGGIEDTQYF,TGTGCCAGCAGTTACGACGGGGGGATTGAAGATACGCAGTATTTT,TRBJ2-3,TRBV6-5,.,TRBD2
CASSLRRGSEAFF,TGTGCCAGCAGCTTAAGGCGGGGGAGTGAAGCTTTCTTT,TRBJ1-1,TRBV11-2,.,.
CASSLGGGMNTEAFF,TGTGCCAGCAGCTTAGGGGGCGGGATGAACACTGAAGCTTTCTTT,TRBJ1-1,TRBV11-2,few,.
CASSLGQGPNSPLHF,TGTGCCAGCAGCTTAGGACAGGGACCAAATTCACCCCTCCACTTT,TRBJ1-6,TRBV7-6,.,TRBD1
CASSWASGGFYEQYF,TGTGCCAGCAGCTGGGCTAGCGGGGGTTTCTACGAGCAGTACTTC,TRBJ2-7,TRBV5-4,.,TRBD2
CATSRRQGYGYTF,TGTGCCACCAGCAGGAGACAGGGTTATGGCTACACCTTC,TRBJ1-2,TRBV15,.,TRBD1
CASSSQEVNEQYF,TGTGCCAGCAGCTCACAGGAAGTGAACGAGCAGTACTTC,TRBJ2-7,TRBV7-2,few,.
CASSYHRGLNTEAFF,TGCGCCAGCAGCTATCACAGGGGCCTTAACACTGAAGCTTTCTTT,TRBJ1-1,TRBV5-1,.,TRBD1
CASSEDRVAGLDGYTF,TGTGCCAGCAGTGAAGACAGGGTGGCTGGATTAGATGGCTACACCTTC,TRBJ1-2,TRBV25-1,.,TRBD1
CASSPAGRTYGYTF,TGTGCCAGCAGCCCCGCGGGACGTACATATGGCTACACCTTC,TRBJ1-2,TRBV11-2,.,.
CASSPRTGIDAYEQYF,TGTGCCAGCAGCCCCAGAACAGGGATAGATGCCTACGAGCAGTACTTC,TRBJ2-7,TRBV7-9,.,.
CASNSPRDTLGKNIQYF,TGTGCCAGCAACTCGCCTCGGGACACACTTGGCAAAAACATTCAGTACTTC,TRBJ2-4,TRBV28,few,.
CASSLDTTGKAFF,TGTGCCAGCAGCTTAGACACGACCGGGAAAGCTTTCTTT,TRBJ1-1,TRBV11-2,.,.
CASSRRAGTGTDTQYF,TGTGCCAGTAGTAGAAGAGCGGGAACGGGCACAGATACGCAGTATTTT,TRBJ2-3,TRBV19,.,TRBD2
CSSSPRDRLSSSGNTIYF,TGTTCCAGCAGCCCCCGGGACAGACTTTCTTCTTCTGGAAACACCATATATTTT,TRBJ1-3,TRBV7-9,.,TRBD1
CSAPTIEQGERTEAFF,TGCAGCGCCCCAACAATTGAACAGGGAGAGAGGACTGAAGCTTTCTTT,TRBJ1-1,TRBV29-1,.,.
CASRQTGVSTGELFF,TGTGCCAGCAGACAGACAGGGGTCTCAACCGGGGAGCTGTTTTTT,TRBJ2-2,TRBV2,.,TRBD1
CASTDRGVSPLHF,TGTGCCAGCACAGACAGGGGGGTATCACCCCTCCACTTT,TRBJ1-6,TRBV7-2,few,TRBD1
CASSPTISGNTIYF,TGTGCCAGCTCACCTACTATCTCTGGAAACACCATATATTTT,TRBJ1-3,TRBV18,few,.
CATSRDQVAEGQGLGKETQYF,TGTGCCACCAGCAGAGATCAGGTCGCCGAGGGACAGGGGTTGGGTAAAGAGACCCAGTACTTC,TRBJ2-5,TRBV15,.,TRBD1
CASSLGQGDIYGYTF,TGTGCCAGCAGCTTAGGACAGGGAGATATCTATGGCTACACCTTC,TRBJ1-2,TRBV7-9,.,TRBD1
CASSPRSGYGYTF,TGTGCCAGTAGTCCCCGGAGCGGCTATGGCTACACCTTC,TRBJ1-2,TRBV19,.,.
CASSISQGKTNTEAFF,TGTGCCAGTAGTATATCCCAGGGAAAGACGAACACTGAAGCTTTCTTT,TRBJ1-1,TRBV19,.,.
CASRASGTDTYEQYF,TGTGCCAGCAGGGCGTCCGGGACAGACACCTACGAGCAGTACTTC,TRBJ2-7,TRBV2,once,TRBD1
CASSGEVGSYNEQFF,TGCGCCAGCAGCGGGGAGGTGGGATCCTACAATGAGCAGTTCTTC,TRBJ2-1,TRBV4-3,.,.
CASSRGNQETQYF,TGTGCCAGCAGCCGGGGGAACCAAGAGACCCAGTACTTC,TRBJ2-5,TRBV7-3,.,.
CATSTGLAEQETQYF,TGTGCCACCAGCACGGGACTAGCGGAACAAGAGACCCAGTACTTC,TRBJ2-5,TRBV15,.,TRBD2
CASGRLEETQYF,TGTGCCAGCGGTCGGCTAGAGGAGACCCAGTACTTC,TRBJ2-5,TRBV11-1,.,.
CASSHTPTVPMGSLHF,TGCGCCAGCAGTCACACCCCGACAGTACCTATGGGGTCCCTCCACTTT,TRBJ1-6,TRBV23-1,.,.
CASSLEGGSTGELFF,TGTGCCAGCAGCTTAGAGGGAGGGAGCACCGGGGAGCTGTTTTTT,TRBJ2-2,TRBV13,once,TRBD2
CASSTTGSEADTQYF,TGTGCCAGCAGCACGACAGGGAGTGAAGCAGATACGCAGTATTTT,TRBJ2-3,TRBV7-9,.,TRBD1
CASSLERESLNEQFF,TGTGCCAGCAGTTTGGAGCGGGAGTCTCTCAATGAGCAGTTCTTC,TRBJ2-1,TRBV27,.,TRBD2
CASSYSGANEPQHF,TGTGCCAGCAGTTACTCGGGGGCTAATGAGCCCCAGCATTTT,TRBJ1-5,TRBV6-5,once,.
CASSLGGQGVGDEQFF,TGTGCCAGCAGCTTAGGGGGGCAGGGGGTGGGCGATGAGCAGTTCTTC,TRBJ2-1,TRBV7-9,.,TRBD1
CASSQRGTGGLAFF,TGTGCCAGCAGCCAAAGAGGCACAGGGGGTTTGGCTTTCTTT,TRBJ1-1,TRBV14,once,TRBD1
CASSQQQGGPLRASYEQYF,TGCGCCAGCAGCCAGCAACAGGGGGGACCTCTCCGGGCCTCCTACGAGCAGTACTTC,TRBJ2-7,TRBV4-1,.,TRBD1
CASSPRTDTQYF,TGTGCCAGCAGTCCTCGCACAGATACGCAGTATTTT,TRBJ2-3,TRBV6-1,few,.
CASSLGALGDEQYF,TGTGCCAGCAGTTTGGGGGCCCTTGGGGACGAGCAGTACTTC,TRBJ2-7,TRBV2,.,.
CASSYSRYRPNEQFF,TGTGCCAGCAGTTACTCGAGGTATAGGCCGAATGAGCAGTTCTTC,TRBJ2-1,TRBV6-5,.,.
CASSVAGTGGVKYNEQFF,TGTGCCAGTAGTGTGGCCGGGACAGGGGGCGTGAAATACAATGAGCAGTTCTTC,TRBJ2-1,TRBV19,.,TRBD1
CASSSLGTGITEQYF,TGTGCCAGCAGTTCGCTCGGGACAGGGATAACCGAGCAGTACTTC,TRBJ2-7,TRBV28,.,TRBD1
CAWNGLAGVGETQYF,TGTGCCTGGAACGGACTAGCGGGAGTGGGGGAGACCCAGTACTTC,TRBJ2-5,TRBV30,.,TRBD2
CASSVRTGEIEKLFF,TGTGCCAGCAGTGTCCGGACAGGGGAAATTGAAAAACTGTTTTTT,TRBJ1-4,TRBV6-1,few,TRBD1
CASSKGTSGSGANVLTF,TGTGCCAGCAGCAAAGGGACTAGCGGCTCTGGGGCCAACGTCCTGACTTTC,TRBJ2-6,TRBV5-4,.,TRBD2
CASSPGASGGALVSTDTQYF,TGCGCCAGCAGCCCGGGGGCTAGCGGGGGGGCCTTGGTTAGCACAGATACGCAGTATTTT,TRBJ2-3,TRBV5-1,few,TRBD2
CASSQGTRDTQYF,TGTGCCAGCAGCCAAGGAACACGAGATACGCAGTATTTT,TRBJ2-3,TRBV4-2,.,.